This TCR beta chain was identified in a study of blood T cell repertoires in COVID-19. Overall study: Sites across the United States, Italy and Spain contributed samples from acute and convalescent COVID-19. The cDNA or gDNA used as material had been derived from T cells, B-cell-depleted T cells, or PBMCs.

Authors' data handling: It was from reference gene primer amplification that nucleated cell counts were estimated. Clones were read by immunoSEQ multiplex PCR, and TCRdb kept only the in-frame ones, dropping some. D and trimming were read from the DNA, whereas the V and J calls and clone size are those reported in that table. Found here are 45,000 or so clones, nearly 90% of them singletons; the top ten hold 15% to 18%. CDR1 is SGHRS and CDR2 is YFSETQ in the germline V gene. V was pared by 2 bases and J by 2 bases, with 12 bases between. The CDR3 runs to 15 residues. This sequence was found in a man between 65 and 79 years old with active COVID-19. The J gene is TRBJ2-3, the V gene TRBV5-1, with D tentatively TRBD1 (6 bases). The sequenced sample was peripheral blood. The CDR3 nucleotides are TGCGCCAGCAGCTTAACAGGGATCAACACAGATACGCAGTATTTT. This gives the protein CASSLTGINTDTQYF.